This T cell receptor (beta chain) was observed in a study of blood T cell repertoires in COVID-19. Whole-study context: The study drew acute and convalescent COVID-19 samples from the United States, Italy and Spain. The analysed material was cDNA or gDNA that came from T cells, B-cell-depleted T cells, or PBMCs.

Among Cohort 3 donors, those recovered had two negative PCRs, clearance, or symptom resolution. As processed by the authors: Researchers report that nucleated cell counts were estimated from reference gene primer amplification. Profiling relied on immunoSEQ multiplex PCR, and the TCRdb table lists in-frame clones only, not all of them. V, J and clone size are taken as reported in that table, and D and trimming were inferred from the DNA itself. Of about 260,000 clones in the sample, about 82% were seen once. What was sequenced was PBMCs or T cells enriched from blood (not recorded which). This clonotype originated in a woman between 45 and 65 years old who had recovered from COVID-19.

CDR3 protein: CASRPRTGRTPEAFF. The CDR3 bases are TGTGCCAGCAGACCTCGGACAGGGCGAACGCCTGAAGCTTTCTTT. The chain uses TRBV6-5 and TRBJ1-1; 8 nucleotides agree with TRBD1. V shed 6 bases, J shed 6 bases, and the junction held 12 bases outside the gene matches. In germline, CDR1 is MNHEY, CDR2 SVGAGI. The CDR3 length is 15 residues.